Sequencing of this TCR beta chain was carried out in a study of OX40 agonist ivuxolimab in advanced cancers. Study details: Ivuxolimab, an agonist antibody against OX40 (CD134), was given to patients.

Findings of the study overall: Averaged across samples, CD8+ T cells carried more expanded clones than CD4+ did.

The data were produced by immunoSEQ multiplex PCR, yet TCRdb's version contains in-frame clones alone and is incomplete. The table lists about 25,000 clones, 70% to 90% of them singletons, with about 16% in the top ten. Comments on this clone: Its antigen is currently unknown.

The sample was CD4+ or CD8+ T cells sorted from blood, taken in a trial of the OX40 agonist ivuxolimab. This clonotype was sampled from an adult with an advanced solid tumor such as melanoma, head and neck, liver or kidney cancer.

The chain's CDR3 is CASSPGQGRGAFF. In nucleotides, the CDR3 is TGCGCCAGCAGCCCCGGACAGGGCCGTGGGGCTTTCTTT. The chain couples TRBV4-1 to TRBJ1-1; TRBD1 agrees at 8 bases. CDR3 length: 13 amino acids. CDR1 and CDR2 (germline): MGHRA, YSYEKL. The junction had 9 bases not matched to a gene; V was cut back by 4 bases and J by 11 bases.